This T cell receptor beta chain was documented in a study of cytomegalovirus exposure and HLA in healthy donors. Study-level findings and limits: In the approximately 120 validation repertoires, a later analysis found that first-cohort TCR clusters tended to co-occur. Among TCR sequences, most were rare, though some public TCRs appeared in many donors.

Note on this clone: Its specificity is not known.

The protocol was immunoSEQ multiplex PCR, while the TCRdb copy is restricted to in-frame clones and leaves out a portion. Altogether approximately 210,000 clones are present, around 88% being singletons, with the ten largest covering around 3%. J lost 1 base, V lost 1 base, and 0 bases had no gene match. The CDR3 length is 15 residues. The V gene's germline CDR1 is SGHAT and CDR2 FQNNGV. This TCR derives from a woman between 18 and 29 years old in good health and CMV-seronegative. Sequenced sample: PBMCs. The J gene is TRBJ2-1, the V gene TRBV11-2; 8 positions agree with TRBD1. The CDR3 DNA follows: TGTGCCAGCAGCTTAGGGACAGGGTCCTACAATGAGCAGTTCTTC. Encoded protein: CASSLGTGSYNEQFF. Variable domain in full (rest from reference TRBV11-2 and TRBJ2-1): EAGVAQSPRYKIIEKRQSVAFWCNPISGHATLYWYQQILGQGPKLLIQFQNNGVVDDSQLPKDRFSAERLKGVDSTLKIQPAKLEDSAVYLCASSLGTGSYNEQFFGPGTRLTVL.